The T cell receptor (beta chain) described here comes from a study of T cells in Graves' hyperthyroidism and ophthalmopathy. Trimming at V came to 6 bases and at J to 4 bases, leaving 6 bases not matched to a gene. Germline V gene data show CDR1 as SNHLY and CDR2 as FYNNEI. This CDR3 region has 14 residues. At least ten counts were recorded for this clonotype. RNA transcripts gave rise to amplified TCR beta CDR3 regions. When the TCR CDR3 underwent first-round RT-PCR, the HTBI primer set was used. TCRdb processed the multiplex PCR reads anew with MiXCR; each CDR3 protein has one entry. The sample has about 590,000 distinct CDR3 sequences; around 16% are singletons.

The TCR was taken from a woman aged 25 to 45 with Graves' hyperthyroidism. Sequenced input: blood. The chain employs TRBV2 and TRBJ1-1; 9 bases align to TRBD1. CDR3 DNA sequence: TGTGCCAGCAGCTCCGGGGGACAGGGCACTGAAGCTTTCTTT. It is translated as CASSSGGQGTEAFF.